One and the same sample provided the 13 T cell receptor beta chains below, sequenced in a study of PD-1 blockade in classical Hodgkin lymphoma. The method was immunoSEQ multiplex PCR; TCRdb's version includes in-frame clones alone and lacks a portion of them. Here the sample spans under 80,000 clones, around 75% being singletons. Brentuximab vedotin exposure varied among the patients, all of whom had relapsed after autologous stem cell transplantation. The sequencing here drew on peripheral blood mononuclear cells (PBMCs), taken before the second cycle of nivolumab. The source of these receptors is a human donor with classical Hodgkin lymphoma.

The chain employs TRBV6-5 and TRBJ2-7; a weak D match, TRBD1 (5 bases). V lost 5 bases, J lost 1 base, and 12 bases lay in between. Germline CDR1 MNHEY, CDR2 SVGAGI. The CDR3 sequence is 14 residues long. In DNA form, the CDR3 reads TGTGCCAGCAGTCCCGACAGCTTATCCTACGAGCAGTACTTC. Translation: CASSPDSLSYEQYF.

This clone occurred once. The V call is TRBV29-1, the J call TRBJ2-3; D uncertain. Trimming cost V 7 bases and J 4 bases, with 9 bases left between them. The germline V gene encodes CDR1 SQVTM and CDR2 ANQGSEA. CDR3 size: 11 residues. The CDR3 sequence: CSAAQADTQYF. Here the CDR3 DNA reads TGCAGCGCTGCCCAGGCAGATACGCAGTATTTT.

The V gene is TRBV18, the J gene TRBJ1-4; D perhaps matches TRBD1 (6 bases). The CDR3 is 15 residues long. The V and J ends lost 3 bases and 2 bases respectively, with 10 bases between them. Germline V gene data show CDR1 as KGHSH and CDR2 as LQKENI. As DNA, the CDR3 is TGTGCCAGCTCACCTACAGGGACTACTAATGAAAAACTGTTTTTT. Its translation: CASSPTGTTNEKLFF.

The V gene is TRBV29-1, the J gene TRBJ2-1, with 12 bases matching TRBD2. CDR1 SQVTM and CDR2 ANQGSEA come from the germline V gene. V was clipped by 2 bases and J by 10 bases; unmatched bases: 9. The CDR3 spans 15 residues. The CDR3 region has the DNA TGCAGCGTTGAAAACCTAGCGGGAGGGCCATACGAGCAGTTCTTC. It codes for CSVENLAGGPYEQFF.

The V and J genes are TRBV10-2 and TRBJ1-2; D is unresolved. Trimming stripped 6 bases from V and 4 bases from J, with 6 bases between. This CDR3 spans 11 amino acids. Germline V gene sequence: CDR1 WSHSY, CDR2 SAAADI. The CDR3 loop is CASRNGYGYTF. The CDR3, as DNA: TGCGCCAGCAGGAATGGCTATGGCTACACCTTC.

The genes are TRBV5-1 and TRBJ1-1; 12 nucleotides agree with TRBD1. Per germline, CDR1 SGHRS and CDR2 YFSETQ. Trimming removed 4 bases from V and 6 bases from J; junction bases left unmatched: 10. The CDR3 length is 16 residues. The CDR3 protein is CASSLQPGQGASEAFF. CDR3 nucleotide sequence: TGCGCCAGCAGCCTCCAACCGGGACAGGGGGCTTCTGAAGCTTTCTTT.

The CDR3 DNA reads as TGTGCCAGCAGCCAGGTGGGGACAGGGGGCCCCGGTTCACCCCTCCACTTT. This translates into CASSQVGTGGPGSPLHF. The chain is built from TRBV11-2 and TRBJ1-6, with TRBD1 matching 12 bases. Unmatched junction bases numbered 11, after V lost 5 bases and J lost 9 bases. From germline, CDR1 is SGHAT and CDR2 FQNNGV. The CDR3 is 17 residues long. Full variable domain (missing parts from reference TRBV11-2 and TRBJ1-6): EAGVAQSPRYKIIEKRQSVAFWCNPISGHATLYWYQQILGQGPKLLIQFQNNGVVDDSQLPKDRFSAERLKGVDSTLKIQPAKLEDSAVYLCASSQVGTGGPGSPLHFGNGTRLTVT.

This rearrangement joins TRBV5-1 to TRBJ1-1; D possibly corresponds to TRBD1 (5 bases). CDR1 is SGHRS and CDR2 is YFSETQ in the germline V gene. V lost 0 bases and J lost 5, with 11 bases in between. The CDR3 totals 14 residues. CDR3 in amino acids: CASSLGGAFTEAFF. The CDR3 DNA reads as TGCGCCAGCAGCTTGGGGGGCGCCTTTACTGAAGCTTTCTTT.

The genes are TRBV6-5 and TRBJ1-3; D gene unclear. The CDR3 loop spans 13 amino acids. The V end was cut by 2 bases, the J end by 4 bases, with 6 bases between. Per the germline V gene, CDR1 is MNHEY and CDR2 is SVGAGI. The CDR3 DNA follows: TGTGCCAGCAGTTACGGCGGGGGAAACACCATATATTTT. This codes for CASSYGGGNTIYF.

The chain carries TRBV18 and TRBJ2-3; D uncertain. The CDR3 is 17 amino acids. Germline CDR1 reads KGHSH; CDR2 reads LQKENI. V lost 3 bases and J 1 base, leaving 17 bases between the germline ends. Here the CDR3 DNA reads TGTGCCAGCTCACCCAGGTTCAGCGACGTGGGCACAGATACGCAGTATTTT. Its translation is CASSPRFSDVGTDTQYF. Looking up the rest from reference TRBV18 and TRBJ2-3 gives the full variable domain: NAGVMQNPRHLVRRRGQEARLRCSPMKGHSHVYWYRQLPEEGLKFMVYLQKENIIDESGMPKERFSAEFPKEGPSILRIQQVVRGDSAAYFCASSPRFSDVGTDTQYFGPGTRLTVL.

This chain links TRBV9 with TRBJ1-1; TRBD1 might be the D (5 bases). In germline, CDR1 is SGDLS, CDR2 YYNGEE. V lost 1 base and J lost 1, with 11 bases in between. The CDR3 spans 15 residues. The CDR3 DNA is TGTGCCAGCAGCGTACCAGGGCTTGGGAACACTGAAGCTTTCTTT. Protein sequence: CASSVPGLGNTEAFF.

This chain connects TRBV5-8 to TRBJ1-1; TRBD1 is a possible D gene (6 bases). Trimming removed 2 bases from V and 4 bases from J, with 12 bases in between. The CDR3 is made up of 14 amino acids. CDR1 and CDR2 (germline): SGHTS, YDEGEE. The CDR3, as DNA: TGTGCCAGCAGCTTAGTTTTCAGGGGCACTGAAGCTTTCTTT. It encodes CASSLVFRGTEAFF.

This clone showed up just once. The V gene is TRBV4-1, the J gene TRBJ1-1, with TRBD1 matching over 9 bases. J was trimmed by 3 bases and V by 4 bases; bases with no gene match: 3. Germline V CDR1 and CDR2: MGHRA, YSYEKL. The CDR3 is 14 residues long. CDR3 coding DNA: TGCGCCAGCAGCCTAGACAGGGGGTACACTGAAGCTTTCTTT. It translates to CASSLDRGYTEAFF.